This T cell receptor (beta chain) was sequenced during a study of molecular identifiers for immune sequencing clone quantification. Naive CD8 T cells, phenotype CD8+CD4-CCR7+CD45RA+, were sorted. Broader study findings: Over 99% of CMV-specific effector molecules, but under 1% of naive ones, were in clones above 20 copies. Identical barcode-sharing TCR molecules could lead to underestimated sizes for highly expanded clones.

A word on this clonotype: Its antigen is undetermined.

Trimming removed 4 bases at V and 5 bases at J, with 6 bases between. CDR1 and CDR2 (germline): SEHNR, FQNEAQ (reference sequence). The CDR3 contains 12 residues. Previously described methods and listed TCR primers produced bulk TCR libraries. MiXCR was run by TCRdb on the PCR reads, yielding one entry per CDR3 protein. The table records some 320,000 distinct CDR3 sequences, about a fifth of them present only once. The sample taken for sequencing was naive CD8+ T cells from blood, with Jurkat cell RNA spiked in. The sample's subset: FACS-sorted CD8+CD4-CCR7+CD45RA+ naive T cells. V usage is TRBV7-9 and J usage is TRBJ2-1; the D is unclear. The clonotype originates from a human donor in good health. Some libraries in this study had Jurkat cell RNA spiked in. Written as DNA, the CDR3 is TGTGCCAGCAGCTCCGAGGACAATGAGCAGTTCTTC. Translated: CASSSEDNEQFF.